The T cell receptor (beta chain) under discussion was sequenced for a study of beta chain features in type 1 diabetes. Study context: 107,917,701 sorted cells were examined across all samples.

For this clone: Its target is not known.

CDR3 length equals 15 residues. Germline CDR1 SGDLS, CDR2 YYNGEE. Trimming took off 4 bases at V and 0 bases at J, with 13 bases between the two ends. Notes on the study in general: In every one of the four CD4+ subsets, TCRB CDR3s were moderately but significantly shorter in Type 1 diabetes patients.

The authors reverse transcribed all of the isolated RNA, so sequencing captured expressed TCRB transcripts. Produced via immunoSEQ multiplex PCR; TCRdb's table is partial and in-frame only. The profile shows hundreds of thousands of clones, 11% to 15% of them singletons. Material: naive CD4+ T cells from blood. This TCR was recovered from a man between 18 and 29 years old with type 1 diabetes. The V gene is TRBV9, the J gene TRBJ2-5, with D unclear. CDR3 loop: CASSLTTGHQETQYF. Here the CDR3 DNA reads TGTGCCAGCAGCCTCACCACCGGTCACCAAGAGACCCAGTACTTC.